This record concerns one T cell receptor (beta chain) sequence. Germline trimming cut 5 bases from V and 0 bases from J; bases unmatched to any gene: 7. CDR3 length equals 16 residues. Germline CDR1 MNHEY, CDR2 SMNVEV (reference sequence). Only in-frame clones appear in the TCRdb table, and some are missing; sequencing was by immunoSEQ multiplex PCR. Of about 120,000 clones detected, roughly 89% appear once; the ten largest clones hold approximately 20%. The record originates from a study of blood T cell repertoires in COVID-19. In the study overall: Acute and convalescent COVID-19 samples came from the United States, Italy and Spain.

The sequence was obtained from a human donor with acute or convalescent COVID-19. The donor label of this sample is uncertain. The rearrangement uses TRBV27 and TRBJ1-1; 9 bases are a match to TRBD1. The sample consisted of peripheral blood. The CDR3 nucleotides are TGTGCCAGCAGTCCGACCGGGACAGGGATGAACACTGAAGCTTTCTTT. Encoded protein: CASSPTGTGMNTEAFF.